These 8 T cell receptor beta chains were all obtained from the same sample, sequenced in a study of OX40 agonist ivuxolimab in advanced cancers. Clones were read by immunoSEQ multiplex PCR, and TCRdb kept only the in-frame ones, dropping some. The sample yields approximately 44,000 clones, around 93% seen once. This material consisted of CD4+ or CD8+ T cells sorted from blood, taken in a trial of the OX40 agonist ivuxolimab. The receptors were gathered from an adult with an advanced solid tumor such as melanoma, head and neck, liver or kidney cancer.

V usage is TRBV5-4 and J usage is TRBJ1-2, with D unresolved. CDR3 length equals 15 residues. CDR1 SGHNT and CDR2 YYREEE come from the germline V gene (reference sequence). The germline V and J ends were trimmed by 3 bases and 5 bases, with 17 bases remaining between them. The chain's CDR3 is CASSSMRQAVYGYTF. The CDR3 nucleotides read TGTGCCAGCAGCTCGATGAGACAAGCTGTGTATGGCTACACCTTC. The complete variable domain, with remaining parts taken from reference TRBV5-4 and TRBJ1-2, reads ETGVTQSPTHLIKTRGQQVTLRCSSQSGHNTVSWYQQALGQGPQFIFQYYREEENGRGNFPPRFSGLQFPNYSSELNVNALELDDSALYLCASSSMRQAVYGYTFGSGTRLTVV.

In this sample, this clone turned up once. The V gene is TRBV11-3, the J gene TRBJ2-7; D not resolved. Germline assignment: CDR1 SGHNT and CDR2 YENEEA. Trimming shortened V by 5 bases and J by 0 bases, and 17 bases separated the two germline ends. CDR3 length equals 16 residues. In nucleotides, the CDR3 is TGTGCCAGCAGCCCAACCCTAGGGTTCCGCTCCTACGAGCAGTACTTC. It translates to CASSPTLGFRSYEQYF.

CDR3 loop: CASSLGWQAPVQPQHF. CDR3 DNA: TGTGCCAGCAGCTTAGGGTGGCAGGCCCCTGTTCAGCCCCAGCATTTT. The V gene is TRBV7-2, the J gene TRBJ1-5; the D is unclear. The CDR3 contains 16 residues. The V gene's germline CDR1 is SGHTA and CDR2 FQGNSA. Between the trimmed V and J ends, which lost 1 base and 6 bases, there was a span of 16 bases.

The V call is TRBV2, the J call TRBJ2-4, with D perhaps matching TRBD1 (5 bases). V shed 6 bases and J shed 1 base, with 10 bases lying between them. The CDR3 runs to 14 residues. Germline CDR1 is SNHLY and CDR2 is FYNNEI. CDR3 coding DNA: TGTGCCAGCAGCACAGGCGGCGCCAAAAACATTCAGTACTTC. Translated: CASSTGGAKNIQYF.

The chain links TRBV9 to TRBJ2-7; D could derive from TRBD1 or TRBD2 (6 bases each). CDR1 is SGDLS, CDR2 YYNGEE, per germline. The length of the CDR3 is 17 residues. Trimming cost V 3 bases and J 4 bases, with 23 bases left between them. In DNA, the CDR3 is TGTGCCAGCAGCGAGGGGGGTAGCTGGGGAGAGGCGTACGAGCAGTACTTC. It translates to CASSEGGSWGEAYEQYF.

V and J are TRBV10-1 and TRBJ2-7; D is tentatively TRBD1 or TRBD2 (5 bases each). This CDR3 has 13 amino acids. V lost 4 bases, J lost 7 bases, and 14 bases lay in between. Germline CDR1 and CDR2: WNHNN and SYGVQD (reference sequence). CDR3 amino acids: CASSAGTLGEQYF. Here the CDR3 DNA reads TGCGCCAGCAGTGCCGGGACCTTGGGGGAGCAGTACTTC.

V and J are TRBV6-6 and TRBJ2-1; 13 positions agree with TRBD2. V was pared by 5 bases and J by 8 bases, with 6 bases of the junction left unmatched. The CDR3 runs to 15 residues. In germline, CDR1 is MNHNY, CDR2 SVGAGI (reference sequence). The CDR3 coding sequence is TGTGCCAGCAGTCCACTAGCGGGAGGGTGGGATGAGCAGTTCTTC. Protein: CASSPLAGGWDEQFF.

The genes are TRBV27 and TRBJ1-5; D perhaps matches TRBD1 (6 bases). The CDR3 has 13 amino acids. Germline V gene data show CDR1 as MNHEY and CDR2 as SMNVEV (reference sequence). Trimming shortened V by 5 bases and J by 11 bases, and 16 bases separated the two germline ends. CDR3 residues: CASSDPGDVTQHF. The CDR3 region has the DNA TGTGCCAGCAGTGACCCAGGGGACGTGACCCAGCATTTT.